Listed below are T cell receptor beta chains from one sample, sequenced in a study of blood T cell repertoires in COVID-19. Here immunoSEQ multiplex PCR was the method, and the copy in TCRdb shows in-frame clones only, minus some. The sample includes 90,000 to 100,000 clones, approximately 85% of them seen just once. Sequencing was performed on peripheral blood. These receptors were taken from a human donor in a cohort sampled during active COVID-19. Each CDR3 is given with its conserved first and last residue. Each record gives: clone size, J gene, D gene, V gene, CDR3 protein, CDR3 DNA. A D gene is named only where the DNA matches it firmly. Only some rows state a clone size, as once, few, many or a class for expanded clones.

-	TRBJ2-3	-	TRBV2	CASTRSGDTQYF	TGTGCCAGCACCCGATCGGGGGATACGCAGTATTTT
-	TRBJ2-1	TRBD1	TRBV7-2	CASRAGTGFNEQFF	TGTGCCAGCAGAGCCGGGACAGGGTTCAATGAGCAGTTCTTC
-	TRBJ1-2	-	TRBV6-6	CASSRSGQNYGYTF	TGTGCCAGCAGTCGATCGGGACAAAACTATGGCTACACCTTC
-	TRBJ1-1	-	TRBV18	CAGRAIMNTEAFF	TGTGCGGGCAGGGCCATCATGAACACTGAAGCTTTCTTT
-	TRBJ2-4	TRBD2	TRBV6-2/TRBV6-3	CASSYLQGTSGNIQYF	TGTGCCAGCAGTTACTTACAGGGGACTAGCGGAAACATTCAGTACTTC
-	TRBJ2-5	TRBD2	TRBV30	CAWSARLAGVGTQYF	TGTGCCTGGAGCGCTCGCCTAGCGGGAGTGGGGACCCAGTACTTC
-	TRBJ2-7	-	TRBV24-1	CATGQNYEQYF	TGTGCCACCGGACAGAACTACGAGCAGTACTTC
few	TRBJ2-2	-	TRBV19	CASSIGGLNTGELFF	TGTGCCAGTAGTATAGGTGGACTTAACACCGGGGAGCTGTTTTTT
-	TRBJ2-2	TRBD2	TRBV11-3	CASSWGLAGEPGELFF	TGTGCCAGCAGCTGGGGACTAGCGGGAGAACCCGGGGAGCTGTTTTTT
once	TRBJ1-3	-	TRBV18	CASSPSQGHKSPEYF	TGTGCCAGCTCCCCTTCACAGGGACATAAATCACCGGAATATTTT
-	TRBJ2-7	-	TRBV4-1	CASSQERSYEQYF	TGCGCCAGCAGCCAAGAACGGAGTTACGAGCAGTACTTC
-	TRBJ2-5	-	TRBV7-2	CASTDLPGGIETQYF	TGTGCCAGCACCGACTTACCGGGGGGCATAGAGACCCAGTACTTC
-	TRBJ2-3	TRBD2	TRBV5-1	CASSSSGGKLTDTQYF	TGCGCCAGCAGCTCTAGCGGGGGGAAACTCACAGATACGCAGTATTTT
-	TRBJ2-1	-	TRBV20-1	CSASLWGGPGGEQFF	TGCAGTGCTAGTCTCTGGGGGGGGCCTGGGGGTGAGCAGTTCTTC
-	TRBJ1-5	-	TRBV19	CASSIYNDQPQHF	TGTGCCAGTAGTATTTACAACGATCAGCCCCAGCATTTT
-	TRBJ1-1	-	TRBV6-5	CASSYSPGRTEAFF	TGTGCCAGCAGTTACTCGCCAGGGCGCACTGAAGCTTTCTTT
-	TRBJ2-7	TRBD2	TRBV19	CASSTVAGSVEQYF	TGTGCCAGTAGTACAGTAGCGGGAAGTGTGGAGCAGTACTTC
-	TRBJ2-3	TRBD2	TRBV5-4	CASSLIAGDPTDTQYF	TGTGCCAGCAGCTTGATAGCGGGGGATCCCACAGATACGCAGTATTTT
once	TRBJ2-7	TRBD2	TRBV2	CASSESRGVTYEQYF	TGTGCCAGCAGTGAAAGTCGGGGGGTTACCTACGAGCAGTACTTC
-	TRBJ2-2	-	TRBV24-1	CATSDLWQVTPGELFF	TGTGCCACCAGTGATTTGTGGCAGGTAACACCCGGGGAGCTGTTTTTT
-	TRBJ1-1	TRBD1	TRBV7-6	CASSLSGGGGTEAFF	TGTGCCAGCAGCTTATCAGGGGGCGGGGGTACTGAAGCTTTCTTT
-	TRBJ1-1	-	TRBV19	CASSIGQMNTEAFF	TGTGCCAGTAGTATCGGACAGATGAACACTGAAGCTTTCTTT
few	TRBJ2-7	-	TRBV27	CASSALGARYEQYF	TGTGCCAGCAGTGCCTTGGGGGCGAGATACGAGCAGTACTTC
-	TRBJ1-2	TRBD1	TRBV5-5	CASSLGTGLKGYTF	TGTGCCAGCAGCTTGGGGACAGGGTTAAAGGGCTACACCTTC
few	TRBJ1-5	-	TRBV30	CAWNTGTQPQHF	TGTGCCTGGAATACAGGGACACAGCCCCAGCATTTT
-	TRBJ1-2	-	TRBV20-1	CSASPPGANYGYTF	TGCAGTGCTAGTCCCCCAGGGGCTAACTATGGCTACACCTTC
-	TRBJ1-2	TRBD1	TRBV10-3	CAISIGQGDYGYTF	TGTGCCATCAGTATCGGACAGGGGGACTATGGCTACACCTTC
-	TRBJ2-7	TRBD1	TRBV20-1	CSASRTGTYEQYF	TGCAGTGCTAGTAGGACAGGGACCTACGAGCAGTACTTC
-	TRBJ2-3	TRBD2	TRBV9	CASSPSRGGEADTQYF	TGTGCCAGCAGCCCCAGTCGGGGGGGGGAGGCAGATACGCAGTATTTT
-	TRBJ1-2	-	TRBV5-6	CASWGPGDYGYTF	TGTGCCAGCTGGGGTCCAGGGGACTATGGCTACACCTTC
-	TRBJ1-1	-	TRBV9	CASSVDVLSSNTEAFF	TGTGCCAGCAGCGTAGACGTTCTGTCGAGTAACACTGAAGCTTTCTTT
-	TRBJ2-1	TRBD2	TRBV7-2	CASSPAGTRGNEQFF	TGTGCCAGCAGCCCAGCTGGGACTAGAGGGAATGAGCAGTTCTTC
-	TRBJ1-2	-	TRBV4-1	CASSQEEGGRNGYTF	TGCGCCAGCAGCCAAGAAGAGGGGGGGAGGAATGGCTACACCTTC
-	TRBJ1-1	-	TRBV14	CASSYGGTEAFF	TGTGCCAGCAGCTACGGGGGTACTGAAGCTTTCTTT
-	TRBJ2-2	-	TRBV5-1	CAGGFGRPNPTGELFF	TGCGCCGGGGGCTTCGGGAGGCCCAACCCCACCGGGGAGCTGTTTTTT
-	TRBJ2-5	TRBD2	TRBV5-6	CASSWRLAGGNQETQYF	TGTGCCAGCAGCTGGCGACTAGCGGGAGGGAACCAAGAGACCCAGTACTTC
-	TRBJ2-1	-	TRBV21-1	CASSKQYVFNEQFF	TGTGCCAGCAGCAAACAGTACGTTTTCAATGAGCAGTTCTTC
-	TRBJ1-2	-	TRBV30	CAWSVGVTYGYTF	TGTGCCTGGAGTGTCGGGGTGACCTATGGCTACACCTTC
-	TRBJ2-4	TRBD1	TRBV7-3	CASSAMTGPGKNIQYF	TGTGCCAGCAGCGCCATGACAGGGCCCGGCAAAAACATTCAGTACTTC
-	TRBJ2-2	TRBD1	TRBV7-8	CASSPTGGRRNTGELFF	TGTGCCAGCAGCCCCACAGGGGGAAGGCGTAACACCGGGGAGCTGTTTTTT
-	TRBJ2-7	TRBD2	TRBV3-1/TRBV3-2	CASSQALAGYDYEQYF	TGTGCCAGCAGCCAAGCTCTAGCGGGATATGACTACGAGCAGTACTTC
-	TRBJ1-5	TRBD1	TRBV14	CASSQDAGGSNQPQHF	TGTGCCAGCAGCCAAGATGCAGGGGGTAGCAATCAGCCCCAGCATTTT
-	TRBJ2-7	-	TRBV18	CASSPRDNPYEQYF	TGTGCCAGCTCACCTAGGGACAACCCCTACGAGCAGTACTTC
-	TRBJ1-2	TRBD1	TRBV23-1	CASSLGTGVNRIYGYTF	TGCGCCAGCAGCCTTGGGACAGGGGTTAACCGCATCTATGGCTACACCTTC
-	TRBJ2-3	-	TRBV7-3	CASSSLSSTDTQYF	TGTGCCAGCAGCTCCCTGTCTAGCACAGATACGCAGTATTTT
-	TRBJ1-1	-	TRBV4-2	CASSPGSTEAFF	TGTGCCAGCAGCCCGGGAAGTACTGAAGCTTTCTTT
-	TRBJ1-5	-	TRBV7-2	CASSLGGGGQDQPQHF	TGTGCCAGCAGCTTAGGCGGGGGGGGGCAGGATCAGCCCCAGCATTTT
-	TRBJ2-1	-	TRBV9	CASSEFSGASSYNEQFF	TGTGCCAGCAGCGAGTTTAGCGGCGCTAGCTCCTACAATGAGCAGTTCTTC
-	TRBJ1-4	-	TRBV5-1	CASSLGGQSEKLFF	TGCGCCAGCAGCTTGGGCGGACAGAGCGAAAAACTGTTTTTT
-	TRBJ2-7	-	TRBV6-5	CASSYDRYSYEQYF	TGTGCCAGCAGTTACGACAGGTACTCCTACGAGCAGTACTTC
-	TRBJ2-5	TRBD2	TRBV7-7	CASSPTGLAQETQYF	TGTGCCAGCAGCCCCACGGGACTAGCCCAAGAGACCCAGTACTTC